A single sample gave rise to the 32 T cell receptor beta chains below, sequenced in a study of cytomegalovirus exposure and HLA in healthy donors (dated 2017 in TCRdb). Libraries were made using the immunoSEQ multiplex PCR assay. Drawn from immuneACCESS, this table holds only the in-frame rearrangements with V and J called that TCRdb kept. Clones are partly lost; checked studies trace under half to an unresolved V gene and leave the rest unexplained. The sample table shows around 300,000 clones, and roughly 88% are seen once. Clones ranked in the top ten supply around 0.96% of the sample. Material: PBMCs. The origin of the receptors is a man under 40 in good health and CMV-seronegative.

The chain uses TRBV14 and TRBJ2-1, with 9 bases matching TRBD1. Germline CDR1 SGHDN, CDR2 FVKESK. V was pared by 6 bases and J by 0 bases, with 6 bases of the junction left unmatched. This CDR3 spans 16 amino acids. The CDR3 protein is CASRGRGQGSYNEQFF. The CDR3 DNA reads as TGTGCCAGCAGGGGAAGGGGACAGGGCTCCTACAATGAGCAGTTCTTC.

The chain recombines TRBV6-1 with TRBJ2-1; no firm D call. Per germline, CDR1 MNHNS and CDR2 SASEGT. This CDR3 has 15 amino acids. V was clipped by 4 bases and J by 9 bases, with 19 bases between them. CDR3 loop: CASSVTGTFFLEQFF. The CDR3 DNA sequence: TGTGCCAGCAGTGTGACTGGCACTTTCTTTCTTGAGCAGTTCTTC.

The V gene is TRBV7-9, the J gene TRBJ1-1, with TRBD1 matching over 8 bases. There are 15 residues in the CDR3. Germline trimming cut 5 bases from V and 1 base from J; bases unmatched to any gene: 6. The V gene's germline CDR1 is SEHNR and CDR2 FQNEAQ (reference sequence). CDR3 amino acids: CASSTKDRANTEAFF. The CDR3 DNA follows: TGTGCCAGCAGCACAAAGGACAGGGCGAACACTGAAGCTTTCTTT. The variable domain in full, with the rest retrieved from reference TRBV7-9 and TRBJ1-1, is DTGVSQNPRHKITKRGQNVTFRCDPISEHNRLYWYRQTLGQGPEFLTYFQNEAQLEKSRLLSDRFSAERPKGSFSTLEIQRTEQGDSAMYLCASSTKDRANTEAFFGQGTRLTVV.

The chain is built from TRBV7-6 and TRBJ1-3, with TRBD1 as a possible D gene (6 bases). With 2 bases removed from V and 0 bases from J, the gap between germline ends came to 11 bases. Germline CDR1 and CDR2: SGHVS and FNYEAQ. CDR3 length: 16 amino acids. For the CDR3, the DNA is TGTGCCAGCAGCTTATCCGGGACAAGCTCTGGAAACACCATATATTTT. Amino acids: CASSLSGTSSGNTIYF.

The V call is TRBV10-3, the J call TRBJ1-1; TRBD1 matches at 9 bases. The V gene end was trimmed by 4 bases and the J gene end by 10 bases; junction bases not matched to a gene: 7. The CDR3 has 13 amino acids. The germline gives CDR1 ENHRY, CDR2 SYGVKD. DNA for the CDR3: TGTGCCATCAGTGCCGGGACAGGGCAAGGAGCTTTCTTT. It yields the protein CAISAGTGQGAFF.

The rearrangement links TRBV5-3 to TRBJ1-4; weak D call: TRBD1 (6 bases). TRBV5-3 is assigned to the ORF class and has an uncertain function. Trimming removed 0 bases from V and 0 bases from J, with 15 bases in between. The CDR3 covers 18 residues. CDR3 protein: CARSLAAGEGATNEKLFF. CDR3 DNA: TGTGCCAGAAGCTTGGCGGCAGGGGAGGGTGCAACTAATGAAAAACTGTTTTTT.

This chain joins TRBV9 and TRBJ1-2; 8 bases match TRBD1. Germline assignment: CDR1 SGDLS and CDR2 YYNGEE. The CDR3 covers 13 residues. V gave up 7 bases and J gave up 8 bases; unmatched junction bases: 10. CDR3 amino acids: CASGDPGGRGYTF. CDR3 nucleotide sequence: TGTGCCAGCGGCGACCCAGGGGGCCGCGGCTACACCTTC.

The V call is TRBV2, the J call TRBJ1-3, with D maybe TRBD1 (5 bases). V lost 7 bases and J lost 6, with 16 bases in between. This CDR3 is 14 amino acids long. Germline V gives CDR1 SNHLY, CDR2 FYNNEI. The CDR3 DNA sequence: TGTGCCAGCACCCAACAGGAGGGGAAAAACACCATATATTTT. Translation gives CASTQQEGKNTIYF.

The J gene is TRBJ2-5, the V gene TRBV11-2; TRBD1 might be the D (8 bases). Trimming removed 5 bases from V and 5 bases from J, with 15 bases in between. CDR3 length: 14 amino acids. Germline CDR1 and CDR2: SGHAT and FQNNGV. The CDR3 DNA reads as TGTGCCAGCAGCCCCGGACAGGGAGGGGAGACCCAGTACTTC. It encodes CASSPGQGGETQYF.

The chain uses TRBV28 and TRBJ1-2, with 7 bases lining up with TRBD1. Germline-derived CDR1 and CDR2 are MDHEN and SYDVKM. The CDR3 totals 15 residues. Trimming at V came to 8 bases and at J to 3 bases, leaving 12 bases not matched to a gene. CDR3 protein: CASRQAGQLYYGYTF. The CDR3 nucleotides are TGTGCCAGCCGTCAGGCGGGACAGTTGTACTATGGCTACACCTTC.

A single count supports this clone. The J gene is TRBJ1-3, the V gene TRBV2; no firm D call. V lost 3 bases and J 4 bases, leaving 7 bases between the germline ends. This CDR3 contains 13 residues. From germline, CDR1 is SNHLY and CDR2 FYNNEI. CDR3 in DNA: TGTGCCAGCAGTGATGGGAGGGGAAACACCATATATTTT. It is translated as CASSDGRGNTIYF.

The chain carries TRBV9 and TRBJ2-2; 9 bases agree with TRBD2. Losses at the gene ends were 1 base for V and 0 bases for J; bases not matched to a gene: 4. From germline, CDR1 is SGDLS and CDR2 YYNGEE. This CDR3 is 17 amino acids long. The CDR3 coding sequence is TGTGCCAGCAGCGTAAGTAGCGGGGGCTCGAACACCGGGGAGCTGTTTTTT. Its translation: CASSVSSGGSNTGELFF. Full variable domain (rest looked up from reference TRBV9 and TRBJ2-2): DSGVTQTPKHLITATGQRVTLRCSPRSGDLSVYWYQQSLDQGLQFLIQYYNGEERAKGNILERFSAQQFPDLHSELNLSSLELGDSALYFCASSVSSGGSNTGELFFGEGSRLTVL.

This sequence joins TRBV5-1 and TRBJ2-5; weak D call: TRBD2 (5 bases). The CDR3 length is 14 residues. The ends were cut back, 4 bases at V and 0 bases at J, with 10 bases in the middle. Germline CDR1 and CDR2: SGHRS and YFSETQ. This chain's CDR3 is CASSPRGYQETQYF. Written as DNA, the CDR3 is TGCGCCAGCAGCCCCCGAGGGTACCAAGAGACCCAGTACTTC.

The chain has TRBV2 and TRBJ1-5, with TRBD1 matching over 8 bases. Germline V CDR1 and CDR2: SNHLY, FYNNEI. After removal of 5 bases from V and 2 bases from J, the junction contained 8 bases not matched to a gene. The CDR3 is made up of 16 amino acids. The CDR3: CASSRDRNGGNQPQHF. The CDR3 region has the DNA TGTGCCAGCAGTCGGGACAGGAACGGCGGCAATCAGCCCCAGCATTTT. Using reference TRBV2 and TRBJ1-5 for the parts outside the CDR3, the full variable domain is EPEVTQTPSHQVTQMGQEVILRCVPISNHLYFYWYRQILGQKVEFLVSFYNNEISEKSEIFDDQFSVERPDGSNFTLKIRSTKLEDSAMYFCASSRDRNGGNQPQHFGDGTRLSIL.

The chain couples TRBV14 to TRBJ2-1; 11 nucleotides line up with TRBD2. Trimming cost V 5 bases and J 2 bases; bases outside gene matches: 14. The length of the CDR3 is 19 residues. Looked up from germline, CDR1 is SGHDN and CDR2 is FVKESK. The CDR3 DNA reads as TGTGCCAGCAGCACGGGGCTGCTAGCGGGGGGAAGGGCCTACAATGAGCAGTTCTTC. It codes for CASSTGLLAGGRAYNEQFF.

This clone was seen a single time. The chain couples TRBV19 to TRBJ2-3, with 7 bases fitting TRBD1. Germline V gene data show CDR1 as LNHDA and CDR2 as SQIVND (reference sequence). The trim removed 5 bases at V and 2 bases at J, leaving 10 bases unmatched. The CDR3 extends over 16 amino acids. CDR3 sequence reads: CASSLKQGWLTDTQYF. DNA for the CDR3: TGTGCCAGTAGTCTAAAACAGGGGTGGCTCACAGATACGCAGTATTTT.

A single count supports this clone. The rearrangement links TRBV15 to TRBJ2-7; 10 positions agree with TRBD2. This CDR3 spans 16 amino acids. With 4 bases clipped from V and 4 bases from J, the junction kept 10 bases outside the gene matches. The germline V gene encodes CDR1 LNHNV and CDR2 YYDKDF (reference sequence). CDR3 bases: TGTGCCACCAGCAACCGGCGCACTAGCGGGATTTACGAGCAGTACTTC. Translation gives CATSNRRTSGIYEQYF.

The V and J genes are TRBV10-3 and TRBJ1-6; 7 nucleotides align to TRBD1. In germline, CDR1 is ENHRY, CDR2 SYGVKD. The CDR3 loop spans 17 amino acids. The ends lost 1 base at V and 5 bases at J; junction bases unmatched: 8. In DNA form, the CDR3 reads TGTGCCATCAGTGAGTTAGGACAGGTTTCCAATAATTCACCCCTCCACTTT. This sequence encodes CAISELGQVSNNSPLHF.

The chain has TRBV7-2 and TRBJ1-5; D remains ambiguous. Germline CDR1 reads SGHTA; CDR2 reads FQGNSA. This CDR3 is built from 15 residues. V lost 1 base to trimming and J lost 3 bases, with 10 bases between them. In DNA form, the CDR3 reads TGTGCCAGCAGCTTAGGTCACAGCCTCAATCAGCCCCAGCATTTT. This gives the protein CASSLGHSLNQPQHF.

This clone appeared a few times. Other nucleotide sequences from this sample produce the same CDR3. The chain combines TRBV5-1 with TRBJ2-7; 8 nucleotides agree with TRBD1. The CDR3 is 15 residues long. The V gene end was trimmed by 0 bases and the J gene end by 2 bases; junction bases not matched to a gene: 4. The germline V gene encodes CDR1 SGHRS and CDR2 YFSETQ. This CDR3 is CASSLARTGTYEQYF. In DNA, the CDR3 is TGCGCCAGCAGCTTGGCTCGGACAGGGACCTACGAGCAGTACTTC.

The CDR3 sequence: CASSPRQGGSYEQYF. In nucleotides, the CDR3 is TGTGCCAGCAGCCCCAGACAGGGCGGCTCCTACGAGCAGTACTTC. The rearrangement links TRBV9 to TRBJ2-7, with 7 bases lining up with TRBD1. The ends lost 4 bases at V and 0 bases at J; junction bases unmatched: 7. The germline V gene has CDR1 SGDLS and CDR2 YYNGEE. The CDR3 consists of 15 residues.

This chain uses TRBV7-9 with TRBJ1-2; TRBD1 agrees at 9 bases. The germline gives CDR1 SEHNR, CDR2 FQNEAQ (reference sequence). The CDR3 spans 13 residues. Unmatched junction bases numbered 3, after V lost 7 bases and J lost 3 bases. This chain's CDR3 is CASKQGADYGYTF. The CDR3 coding sequence is TGTGCCAGCAAACAGGGGGCGGACTATGGCTACACCTTC.

The gene calls are TRBV27 and TRBJ1-4; D is possibly TRBD1 (5 bases). V lost 10 bases, J lost 0 bases, and 12 bases lay in between. The CDR3 covers 14 residues. The germline gives CDR1 MNHEY, CDR2 SMNVEV (reference sequence). The CDR3 loop reads CATRTHSTNEKLFF. CDR3 nucleotide sequence: TGTGCCACCAGGACACACTCAACTAATGAAAAACTGTTTTTT.

This clone was seen more than once but under ten times. V usage is TRBV6-6 and J usage is TRBJ1-2; TRBD1 aligns across 9 bases. Germline CDR1 MNHNY, CDR2 SVGAGI (reference sequence). There are 15 residues in the CDR3. Germline trimming cut 0 bases from V and 7 bases from J; bases unmatched to any gene: 6. The CDR3 loop is CASSYSETGGTGYTF. Written as DNA, the CDR3 is TGTGCCAGCAGTTACTCAGAGACAGGGGGTACTGGCTACACCTTC.

The chain uses TRBV16 and TRBJ2-2; D remains unclear. Germline V CDR1 and CDR2: KGHSY, FQNENV. CDR3 size: 13 residues. V was clipped by 4 bases and J by 6 bases, with 9 bases between them. The CDR3 bases are TGTGCCAGCAGCCTACGAACAGCCGGGGAGCTGTTTTTT. Its translation: CASSLRTAGELFF.

The rearrangement uses TRBV6-6 and TRBJ2-1; TRBD1 might be the D (6 bases). This CDR3 has 14 residues. Trimming pared 4 bases from V and 1 base from J, leaving 8 bases between. From germline, CDR1 is MNHNY and CDR2 SVGAGI (reference sequence). CDR3 sequence (DNA): TGTGCCAGCAGTTCCAGGGGTTCCTACAATGAGCAGTTCTTC. Translation: CASSSRGSYNEQFF.

This rearrangement joins TRBV6-6 to TRBJ1-1, with D perhaps matching TRBD1 (5 bases). From germline, CDR1 is MNHNY and CDR2 SVGAGI (reference sequence). Trimming cost V 2 bases and J 1 base, with 11 bases left between them. The CDR3 is 15 amino acids. The CDR3 loop is CASSYSWQGNTEAFF. In DNA, the CDR3 is TGTGCCAGCAGTTACAGTTGGCAGGGGAACACTGAAGCTTTCTTT.

V gene TRBV7-9 combines with J gene TRBJ1-1; D is possibly TRBD1 (6 bases). This CDR3 is built from 14 residues. Germline values: CDR1 SEHNR, CDR2 FQNEAQ (reference sequence). V lost 0 bases to trimming and J lost 10 bases, with 15 bases between them. CDR3 in amino acids: CASSLASTGSRAFF. The CDR3 DNA sequence: TGTGCCAGCAGCTTAGCCTCGACAGGCTCTAGAGCTTTCTTT.

This CDR3 is CASSATGSNYGYTF. In DNA, the CDR3 is TGTGCCAGCAGTGCGACTGGCTCTAACTATGGCTACACCTTC. The rearrangement uses TRBV2 and TRBJ1-2; the D is unclear. The germline V gene has CDR1 SNHLY and CDR2 FYNNEI. The V end lost 4 bases, the J end lost 0 bases, and 9 bases lay between the germline ends. This CDR3 has 14 amino acids.

This clone appeared a few times. The rearrangement links TRBV5-6 to TRBJ1-6; 7 bases match TRBD1. The CDR3 has 14 residues. The germline CDR1 and CDR2 sequences are SGHDT and YYEEEE. V shed 4 bases and J 7 bases; nucleotides not matched to a gene: 5. DNA of the CDR3: TGTGCCAGCAGCCTCCGGGACAGAAATTCACCCCTCCACTTT. The encoded protein is CASSLRDRNSPLHF.

There are a few counts of this clone. J is TRBJ1-2 and V is TRBV7-9; D unresolved. V shed 3 bases and J shed 3 bases, with 11 bases lying between them. This CDR3 is built from 14 residues. Looked up from germline, CDR1 is SEHNR and CDR2 is FQNEAQ (reference sequence). CDR3 coding DNA: TGTGCCAGCAGCTTCTCCGAGATGGACTATGGCTACACCTTC. Translating gives CASSFSEMDYGYTF.

The chain joins TRBV6-6 to TRBJ1-2, with 7 bases fitting TRBD1. Germline trimming cut 6 bases from V and 6 bases from J; bases unmatched to any gene: 10. CDR1 and CDR2 from the germline V gene are MNHNY and SVGAGI (reference sequence). The CDR3 is 14 amino acids. CDR3 in amino acids: CASSKPQGIDGYTF. For the CDR3, the DNA is TGTGCCAGCAGCAAACCACAGGGGATCGATGGCTACACCTTC.